The sequence of this T cell receptor beta chain was determined in a study of blood T cells in healthy people across ages. A second PCR, run for about 6 to 12 cycles, used a sample-barcoded 5' primer plus a J-beta primer mix. TCRdb processed the 5' RACE reads anew with MiXCR; each CDR3 protein has one entry. The data hold some 1.8 million distinct CDR3 sequences, with approximately 40% observed a single time. Germline values: CDR1 SGHRS, CDR2 YFSETQ. This CDR3 has 14 residues. Concerning this clonotype: An end of the junction differs from the germline gene, which may be a read error.

Sequences were obtained from blood. The sequence was obtained from a human donor in good health. The rearrangement uses TRBV5-1 and TRBJ1-1; 7 nucleotides match TRBD1. CDR3 coding DNA: TGCGTCAGCAGCTTGGGACAGCGGAACACTGAAGCTTTCTTT. It encodes CVSSLGQRNTEAFF.